The rows below give T cell receptor beta chains drawn from one sample of a study of a mutant IDH1 vaccine in newly diagnosed glioma. Data came from immunoSEQ multiplex PCR; TCRdb stores just in-frame clones and leaves some out. Found here are tens of thousands of clones, roughly 92% of them singletons; the top ten hold approximately 9.1%. This specimen consisted of PBMCs, obtained from a glioma patient treated with radiotherapy, temozolomide or both. The receptors were gathered from a man aged 25 to 45 with glioma. The CDR3 runs from the conserved cysteine through the conserved F or W. The order of the fields is D gene, clone size, J gene, V gene, CDR3 protein, CDR3 DNA. D genes are given only for firm matches. Clone size is given for some rows only: seen once, a few or many times, or a class if the clone is expanded.

d_call: NA
clone_size: NA
j_call: TRBJ1-5
v_call: TRBV15
cdr3_aa: CATSRGLLGPLSNQPQHF
cdr3_nt: TGTGCCACCAGCAGAGGACTCCTGGGGCCTCTTAGCAATCAGCCCCAGCATTTT

d_call: TRBD2
clone_size: NA
j_call: TRBJ2-5
v_call: TRBV10-3
cdr3_aa: CAISEGLAGTYQYF
cdr3_nt: TGTGCCATCAGTGAGGGACTAGCGGGTACCTACCAGTACTTC

d_call: NA
clone_size: NA
j_call: TRBJ1-3
v_call: TRBV10-3
cdr3_aa: CAISNYLGNTIYF
cdr3_nt: TGTGCCATCAGTAACTACCTTGGAAACACCATATATTTT

d_call: NA
clone_size: NA
j_call: TRBJ1-5
v_call: TRBV6-5
cdr3_aa: CASSPGGTEGKPQHF
cdr3_nt: TGTGCCAGCAGTCCTGGGGGGACGGAGGGTAAGCCCCAGCATTTT

d_call: TRBD1
clone_size: NA
j_call: TRBJ1-1
v_call: TRBV10-1
cdr3_aa: CASSESPLTGDTEAFF
cdr3_nt: TGCGCCAGCAGTGAGTCGCCTCTTACAGGGGACACTGAAGCTTTCTTT

d_call: NA
clone_size: NA
j_call: TRBJ2-7
v_call: TRBV5-1
cdr3_aa: CASRGEVYEQYF
cdr3_nt: TGCGCCAGCCGCGGGGAGGTCTACGAGCAGTACTTC

d_call: NA
clone_size: NA
j_call: TRBJ1-3
v_call: TRBV4-1
cdr3_aa: CASSQLDRSSGNTIYF
cdr3_nt: TGCGCCAGCAGCCAGCTTGACAGGAGCTCTGGAAACACCATATATTTT

d_call: TRBD1
clone_size: few
j_call: TRBJ1-1
v_call: TRBV6-4
cdr3_aa: CASSDSTGGNTEAFF
cdr3_nt: TGTGCCAGCAGTGACTCGACAGGGGGTAACACTGAAGCTTTCTTT

d_call: NA
clone_size: NA
j_call: TRBJ2-6
v_call: TRBV4-1
cdr3_aa: CASSLSDSGANVLTF
cdr3_nt: TGCGCCAGCAGCCTATCAGATTCTGGGGCCAACGTCCTGACTTTC

d_call: NA
clone_size: NA
j_call: TRBJ1-3
v_call: TRBV18
cdr3_aa: CASSPQTGSGNTIYF
cdr3_nt: TGTGCCAGCTCACCACAAACAGGCTCTGGAAACACCATATATTTT